This TCR beta chain originates from a study of T-cell memory formation after mild COVID-19. Background on the study: Clusters were largely donor specific.

TCRdb reprocessed the 5' RACE reads via MiXCR and lists one record per CDR3 protein. The table lists around 320,000 distinct CDR3 sequences, approximately 19% of them singletons. General study results and limits: Memory from before infection featured some responding clones, which suggests cross-reactive memory joined.

This CDR3 is 14 amino acids long. Trimming left V 5 bases short and J 7 bases short, with 17 bases between. CDR1 SGHVS and CDR2 FNYEAQ come from the germline V gene. This clonotype appeared a few times. What it recognizes is unknown. This chain links TRBV7-6 with TRBJ2-5; D uncertain. Sequences were obtained from PBMCs or a T cell subset sorted from them (not recorded which). The clonotype originates from a man aged 18 to 29 who had mild COVID-19 (a few samples of this study predate the infection). Cell type and time point are not known. CDR3 in amino acids: CASSESDPRGTQYF. The CDR3 DNA reads TGTGCCAGCAGCGAGAGCGACCCCCGAGGGACCCAGTACTTC.